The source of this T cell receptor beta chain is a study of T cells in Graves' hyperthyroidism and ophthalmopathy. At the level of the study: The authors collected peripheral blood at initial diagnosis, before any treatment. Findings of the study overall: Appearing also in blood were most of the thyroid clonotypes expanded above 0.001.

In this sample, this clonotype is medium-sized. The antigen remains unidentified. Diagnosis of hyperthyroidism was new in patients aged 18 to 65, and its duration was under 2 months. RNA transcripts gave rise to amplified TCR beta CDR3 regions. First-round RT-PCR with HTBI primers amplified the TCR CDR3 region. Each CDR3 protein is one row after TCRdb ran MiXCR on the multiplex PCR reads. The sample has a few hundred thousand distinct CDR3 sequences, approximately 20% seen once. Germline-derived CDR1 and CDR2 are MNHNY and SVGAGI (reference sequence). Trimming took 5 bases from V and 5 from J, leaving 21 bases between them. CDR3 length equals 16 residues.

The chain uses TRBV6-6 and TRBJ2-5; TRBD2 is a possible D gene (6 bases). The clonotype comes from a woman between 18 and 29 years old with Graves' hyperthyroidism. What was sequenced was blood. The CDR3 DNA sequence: TGTGCCAGCAGTAGCTATTGGGACTTAGTGTCGGAGACCCAGTACTTC. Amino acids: CASSSYWDLVSETQYF.